This TCR beta chain stems from a study of blood T cell repertoires in COVID-19. The CDR3 covers 16 residues. J gave up 9 bases and V 4 bases, and 13 bases lay outside the gene matches. Germline V gives CDR1 SGHRS, CDR2 YFSETQ. This clone appeared once. TCRdb's copy holds only in-frame clones and misses some; the assay was immunoSEQ multiplex PCR. The sample yields around 250,000 clones, about 87% seen once. The chain links TRBV5-1 to TRBJ1-6; 7 bases match TRBD1. The sample taken for sequencing was PBMCs or T cells enriched from blood (not recorded which). The source of this sequence is a man aged 45 to 65 who had been exposed to COVID-19. CDR3 DNA sequence: TGCGCCAGCAGCACCGGTCCCGAGGGGGCAGGTTCACCCCTCCACTTT. Amino acids: CASSTGPEGAGSPLHF.